Below, one TCR beta chain is given with its context. The data are from a study of blood T cell repertoires in COVID-19. Study summary: From the United States, Italy and Spain came samples of acute and convalescent COVID-19. Sources were T cells, B-cell-depleted T cells, or PBMCs; the material itself was cDNA or gDNA.

The CDR3 loop spans 14 amino acids. Trimming shortened V by 6 bases and J by 3 bases, and 15 bases separated the two germline ends. Germline CDR1 reads ENHRY; CDR2 reads SYGVKD. Authors' processing steps: Researchers report that nucleated cell counts were estimated from reference gene primer amplification. Produced via immunoSEQ multiplex PCR; TCRdb's table is partial and in-frame only. D and trimming come from the DNA, and the V and J calls and clone size come from that table. Of some 250,000 clones listed, more than 65% were seen once; the top ten hold approximately 4.8%. This chain uses TRBV10-3 with TRBJ2-7; possible D gene TRBD2, 6 bases. The receptor was derived from a man in his forties or fifties with active or convalescent COVID-19. Source material: peripheral blood. CDR3: CAIREGGGVYEQYF. The DNA of the CDR3 is TGTGCCATCAGGGAAGGAGGAGGGGTCTACGAGCAGTACTTC.